The rows below give T cell receptor beta chains drawn from one sample of a study of neoadjuvant anti-PD-1 for oral cavity cancer. Repertoires were generated with immunoSEQ multiplex PCR, while TCRdb's copy carries only in-frame clones and drops some. The sample lists 75,000 or so clones, more than 80% occurring once. The sample here was PBMCs, taken before nivolumab (anti-PD-1) treatment. The receptors derive from a person between 35 and 79 years old with oral cavity squamous cell carcinoma. CDR3s include the opening cysteine and the closing phenylalanine or tryptophan. Each record gives: J gene, V gene, CDR3 protein.

TRBJ1-5 | TRBV6-1 | CASRAGTADQPQHF
TRBJ2-2 | TRBV2 | CASSIDRGTGELFF
TRBJ2-2 | TRBV7-3 | CASSPTGGTGELFF
TRBJ1-3 | TRBV2 | CASSELRVGSGNTIYF
TRBJ2-5 | TRBV2 | CASRRLAVGGETQYF
TRBJ2-7 | TRBV7-9 | CASSPGQGNYEQYF
TRBJ2-7 | TRBV5-6 | CASSPGLSSREQYF
TRBJ1-2 | TRBV6-5 | CASRVGRASYGYTF
TRBJ2-7 | TRBV13 | CASSLGQGFYEQYF
TRBJ1-1 | TRBV2 | CASSEAVTRLNTEAFF
TRBJ2-7 | TRBV6-1 | CASNFRDTIYEQYF
TRBJ2-5 | TRBV5-1 | CASSLGREGLFSLSIQETQYF
TRBJ2-1 | TRBV27 | CASSPGTISGEQFF
TRBJ2-5 | TRBV7-3 | CASSSQGGEETQYF
TRBJ2-3 | TRBV5-1 | CASSPRGDTQYF
TRBJ2-1 | TRBV12-5 | CASDAGQGARNEQFF
TRBJ1-1 | TRBV5-1 | CASSLGDVMNTEAFF
TRBJ2-7 | TRBV2 | CASSETGTEYEQYF
TRBJ2-7 | TRBV4-2 | CASSQESRSPYEQYF
TRBJ2-1 | TRBV10-2 | CASSPTNEQFF
TRBJ1-5 | TRBV28 | CASSHHLEPQHF
TRBJ2-7 | TRBV30 | CAWSGDRDSAYEQYF
TRBJ2-5 | TRBV5-6 | CASSLKGSETQYF
TRBJ1-4 | TRBV4-1 | CASSQIQGVEKLFF
TRBJ2-1 | TRBV5-1 | CASSLGAGAYNEQFF
TRBJ2-7 | TRBV7-8 | CASSWGLETYEQYF
TRBJ2-7 | TRBV28 | CASSPSVPYEQYF
TRBJ1-1 | TRBV6-5 | CASRYTSGGPNTEAFF
TRBJ2-7 | TRBV28 | CASSFQYISYEQYF
TRBJ2-2 | TRBV2 | CASSGSGANTGELFF
TRBJ2-2 | TRBV5-1 | CASSFGGRVSSNTGELFF
TRBJ2-7 | TRBV5-1 | CASSLVGAYPTLEQYF
TRBJ2-1 | TRBV27 | CASSGPGTSGSSYNEQFF